Shown below are 15 T cell receptor beta chains from a single sample sequenced in a study of blood T cells in healthy people across ages. A sample-barcoded 5' primer and a J-beta primer mix were used in a second PCR of roughly 7 to 11 cycles. From the 5' RACE reads, TCRdb called clonotypes with MiXCR, one entry per CDR3 protein. The sample contains roughly 410,000 distinct CDR3 sequences, 45% to 60% of which appear only once. The specimen sequenced was blood. These receptors were collected from a man in his sixties in good health.

This clonotype was seen more than once but under ten times. The chain combines TRBV29-1 with TRBJ2-3, with D unclear. Between the trimmed V and J ends, which lost 4 bases and 2 bases, there was a span of 7 bases. The CDR3 runs 12 residues. The germline V gene encodes CDR1 SQVTM and CDR2 ANQGSEA. The CDR3 DNA reads TGCAGCGTTGCAGGCGACACAGATACGCAGTATTTT. It translates to CSVAGDTDTQYF.

V is TRBV7-3 and J is TRBJ2-1, with no clear D. Germline V lookup: CDR1 SGHTA, CDR2 FQGTGA. The CDR3 totals 13 residues. Between the trimmed V and J ends, which lost 4 bases and 3 bases, there was a span of 7 bases. The CDR3 region is CASSSSYYNEQFF. The DNA for the CDR3 is TGTGCCAGCAGCTCCTCATACTACAATGAGCAGTTCTTC.

J is TRBJ2-3 and V is TRBV29-1, with D maybe TRBD2 (6 bases). Germline V gene sequence: CDR1 SQVTM, CDR2 ANQGSEA. Deletions cut 3 bases from V and 3 bases from J, with 7 bases between. The CDR3 covers 12 residues. In DNA, the CDR3 is TGCAGCGTTGACGGGGGAACAGATACGCAGTATTTT. It is translated as CSVDGGTDTQYF.

The J gene is TRBJ2-7, the V gene TRBV5-1, with 10 bases identical to TRBD1. The CDR3 extends over 16 amino acids. V was pared by 2 bases and J by 3 bases, with 8 bases of the junction left unmatched. Per the germline V gene, CDR1 is SGHRS and CDR2 is YFSETQ. The DNA for the CDR3 is TGCGCCAGCAGCTTACTCCGGGACAGGGGTCTCTACGAGCAGTACTTC. It specifies CASSLLRDRGLYEQYF.

This clonotype has only one observation. This chain links TRBV29-1 with TRBJ1-1; D gene uncertain. CDR3 length: 11 residues. Trimming stripped 1 base from V and 11 bases from J, with 11 bases between. Germline CDR1 is SQVTM and CDR2 is ANQGSEA. The CDR3 coding sequence is TGCAGCGTTGAAGGGCCCCAAAGGGCTTTCTTT. Amino acid sequence: CSVEGPQRAFF.

This clonotype appeared a few times. This chain connects TRBV6-4 to TRBJ2-1, with D perhaps matching TRBD1 (6 bases). This CDR3 spans 13 amino acids. The germline V and J ends were trimmed by 3 bases and 3 bases, with 6 bases remaining between them. The germline V gene has CDR1 MRHNA and CDR2 SNTAGT. CDR3 coding DNA: TGTGCCAGCAGTGAGGACAGCTACAATGAGCAGTTCTTC. Amino acids: CASSEDSYNEQFF.

Details on this clonotype: This may come from a read error, since a much larger clone is one base off. The rearrangement links TRBV4-3 to TRBJ2-5, with D uncertain. The CDR3 length is 15 residues. With 0 bases removed from V and 11 bases from J, the gap between germline ends came to 19 bases. From germline, CDR1 is LGHNA and CDR2 YSLEER. DNA of the CDR3: TGCGCCAGCAGCCAAGACCGGGCAAGCTACAATGAGCAGTACTTC. Residues: CASSQDRASYNEQYF.

CDR3 coding DNA: TGTGCCAGCAGCGGGGGGTCGGACTATGGCTACACCTTC. Translation: CASSGGSDYGYTF. The chain links TRBV7-2 to TRBJ1-2; D might be TRBD1 (5 bases). There are 13 residues in the CDR3. The V end lost 5 bases, the J end lost 3 bases, and 10 bases lay between the germline ends. Germline CDR1 is SGHTA and CDR2 is FQGNSA.

This clonotype was seen a few times. This rearrangement joins TRBV7-2 to TRBJ2-3; no definite D call. This CDR3 has 16 amino acids. Deletions cut 0 bases from V and 3 bases from J, with 13 bases between. The germline gives CDR1 SGHTA, CDR2 FQGNSA. The DNA for the CDR3 is TGTGCCAGCAGCTTAGCCCCTGGTCTAGGGACAGATACGCAGTATTTT. Protein product: CASSLAPGLGTDTQYF. Drawing the rest from reference TRBV7-2 and TRBJ2-3, the complete variable domain is GAGVSQSPSNKVTEKGKDVELRCDPISGHTALYWYRQSLGQGLEFLIYFQGNSAPDKSGLPSDRFSAERTGGSVSTLTIQRTQQEDSAVYLCASSLAPGLGTDTQYFGPGTRLTVL.

V and J are TRBV9 and TRBJ2-4; D perhaps matches TRBD2 (6 bases). This CDR3 comprises 15 residues. V was pared by 4 bases and J by 3 bases, with 14 bases between. CDR1 is SGDLS, CDR2 YYNGEE, per germline. The CDR3 region has the DNA TGTGCCAGCAGCCCCACGGGGGTGAGCAAAAACATTCAGTACTTC. Amino acids: CASSPTGVSKNIQYF.

At least ten counts were recorded for this clonotype. A read error is possible here, since a much larger clone lies one base away. This chain uses TRBV27 with TRBJ2-1, with D tentatively TRBD2 (6 bases). TRBJ2-7 matches the DNA end more closely, so the J call is doubtful. There are 16 residues in the CDR3. Per the germline V gene, CDR1 is MNHEY and CDR2 is SMNVEV (reference sequence). As DNA, the CDR3 is TGTGCCACCCGTGACCCCCTAGCGCCGAACTTCAATGAGCAGTACTTC. Encoded protein: CATRDPLAPNFNEQYF.

In this sample, this clonotype turned up many times. DNA for the CDR3: TGCAGTGCTGGAACCCCGGGACCGTCGCCCGAGCAGTACTTC. This encodes CSAGTPGPSPEQYF. The genes are TRBV20-1 and TRBJ2-7, with D possibly being TRBD1 or TRBD2 (5 bases each). Germline V lookup: CDR1 DFQATT, CDR2 SNEGSKA (reference sequence). Trimming left V 5 bases short and J 6 bases short, with 20 bases between. The CDR3 covers 14 residues.

This clonotype showed up just once. The V and J genes are TRBV29-1 and TRBJ2-5; TRBD2 matches at 10 bases. Trimming took 5 bases from V and 11 from J; bases not matched to a gene: 20. The germline V gene has CDR1 SQVTM and CDR2 ANQGSEA. This CDR3 is 16 amino acids long. The CDR3 is CSVPPEPSGSYNEQYF. In DNA form, the CDR3 reads TGCAGCGTTCCACCCGAACCTAGCGGGAGCTACAATGAGCAGTACTTC. Drawing the rest from reference TRBV29-1 and TRBJ2-5, the complete variable domain is SAVISQKPSRDICQRGTSLTIQCQVDSQVTMMFWYRQQPGQSLTLIATANQGSEATYESGFVIDKFPISRPNLTFSTLTVSNMSPEDSSIYLCSVPPEPSGSYNEQYFGPGTRLLVL.

The chain recombines TRBV6-1 with TRBJ2-2; TRBD2 is a possible D gene (5 bases). Germline values: CDR1 MNHNS, CDR2 SASEGT. The ends were cut back, 2 bases at V and 3 bases at J, with 13 bases in the middle. The CDR3 consists of 16 residues. CDR3 region: CASSESRDSYTGELFF. For the CDR3, the DNA is TGTGCCAGCAGTGAATCACGGGATAGCTACACCGGGGAGCTGTTTTTT.

The chain employs TRBV10-3 and TRBJ2-5; the match to TRBD2 covers 9 bases. The CDR3 length is 14 residues. Germline V CDR1 and CDR2: ENHRY, SYGVKD. Trimming at V came to 6 bases and at J to 4 bases, leaving 6 bases not matched to a gene. The CDR3 region is CAISSTSGPETQYF. In DNA form, the CDR3 reads TGTGCCATCAGCTCGACTAGCGGTCCAGAGACCCAGTACTTC.